Each of the 23 T cell receptor beta chains below was sequenced from the same sample in a study of cytomegalovirus exposure and HLA in healthy donors. The PCR ran on 60 Vbeta and 13 Jbeta primers. Method: immunoSEQ multiplex PCR; TCRdb's copy keeps in-frame clones and lacks some. This table holds approximately 120,000 clones. Specimen: PBMCs. The receptors here all came from a man aged 35-49 years in good health and CMV-seronegative.

The chain joins TRBV5-1 to TRBJ2-7; 9 bases align to TRBD1. Germline V gene sequence: CDR1 SGHRS, CDR2 YFSETQ. The CDR3 has 15 residues. V shed 3 bases, J shed 5 bases, and the junction held 9 bases outside the gene matches. CDR3 sequence (DNA): TGCGCCAGCAGCTGGATTCCGGGACAGGGAAACGAGCAGTACTTC. Translated, it gives CASSWIPGQGNEQYF.

This chain links TRBV9 with TRBJ2-7; TRBD2 matches at 8 bases. CDR1 SGDLS and CDR2 YYNGEE come from the germline V gene. Trimming took 0 bases from V and 0 from J; bases not matched to a gene: 8. The CDR3 covers 17 residues. The DNA of the CDR3 is TGTGCCAGCAGCGTAGAGCAACTAGCGGACGGCTCCTACGAGCAGTACTTC. Its translation: CASSVEQLADGSYEQYF.

The chain uses TRBV6-6 and TRBJ2-3; D remains unclear. Trimming shortened V by 6 bases and J by 1 base, and 8 bases separated the two germline ends. From germline, CDR1 is MNHNY and CDR2 SVGAGI (reference sequence). This CDR3 is built from 13 residues. The CDR3 sequence: CASSYPGTDTQYF. The CDR3 DNA reads as TGTGCCAGCAGCTATCCTGGCACAGATACGCAGTATTTT.

The chain has TRBV11-3 and TRBJ2-3; TRBD1 is a possible D gene (6 bases). Trimming pared 4 bases from V and 2 bases from J, leaving 13 bases between. The CDR3 covers 15 residues. Germline V lookup: CDR1 SGHNT, CDR2 YENEEA. The CDR3: CASSSGQLDTDTQYF. CDR3 in DNA: TGTGCCAGCAGCTCTGGACAGCTAGACACAGATACGCAGTATTTT.

This chain uses TRBV27 with TRBJ1-1, with 11 bases lining up with TRBD1. V lost 9 bases and J lost 6; bases outside the gene matches: 9. The CDR3 spans 14 residues. Germline CDR1 is MNHEY and CDR2 is SMNVEV (reference sequence). Here the CDR3 reads CASRYGTGGSEAFF. CDR3 nucleotides: TGTGCCAGTCGATATGGGACAGGGGGATCTGAAGCTTTCTTT.

The chain has TRBV15 and TRBJ2-1; 8 nucleotides agree with TRBD1. The germline V gene has CDR1 LNHNV and CDR2 YYDKDF (reference sequence). The CDR3 consists of 15 residues. J lost 6 bases, V lost 1 base, and 5 bases had no gene match. This CDR3 is CATSRGGQVSNEQFF. The DNA of the CDR3 is TGTGCCACCAGCAGAGGGGGACAGGTTTCCAATGAGCAGTTCTTC.

The V and J genes are TRBV6-5 and TRBJ1-5; D remains unclear. Trimming shortened V by 0 bases and J by 0 bases, and 6 bases separated the two germline ends. This CDR3 is 15 amino acids long. Germline V gives CDR1 MNHEY, CDR2 SVGAGI. The CDR3 bases are TGTGCCAGCAGTTACTCCCGGTATAGCAATCAGCCCCAGCATTTT. It yields the protein CASSYSRYSNQPQHF.

This chain connects TRBV7-9 to TRBJ2-3, with 8 bases fitting TRBD2. V dropped 3 bases and J dropped 4; count of bases not matched to a gene: 12. This CDR3 has 17 amino acids. Germline V gene lookup returns CDR1 SEHNR and CDR2 FQNEAQ (reference sequence). The CDR3 coding sequence is TGTGCCAGCAGCTTCATATGGAGCGGGAGTCGTCCAGATACGCAGTATTTT. The encoded protein is CASSFIWSGSRPDTQYF.

V gene TRBV10-3 combines with J gene TRBJ2-7, with 13 bases lining up with TRBD2. With 10 bases clipped from V and 6 bases from J, the junction kept 9 bases outside the gene matches. This CDR3 has 14 residues. Germline CDR1 is ENHRY and CDR2 is SYGVKD. CDR3 in amino acids: CATGTSGVRVEQYF. In DNA, the CDR3 is TGTGCCACCGGGACTAGCGGGGTGCGGGTCGAGCAGTACTTC.

The rearrangement links TRBV11-2 to TRBJ2-1; D might be TRBD2 (5 bases). The germline V and J ends were trimmed by 2 bases and 5 bases, with 13 bases remaining between them. Per the germline V gene, CDR1 is SGHAT and CDR2 is FQNNGV. The CDR3 is made up of 15 amino acids. This CDR3 reads CASSLYGEPNNEQFF. CDR3 coding DNA: TGTGCCAGCAGCTTATATGGGGAGCCCAACAATGAGCAGTTCTTC.

This chain joins TRBV11-3 and TRBJ2-1, with 11 bases fitting TRBD2. V lost 5 bases to trimming and J lost 10 bases; unmatched junction nucleotides: 4. Germline V gene data show CDR1 as SGHNT and CDR2 as YENEEA. This CDR3 is 13 amino acids long. The CDR3 protein is CASSPLAGGEQFF. In DNA, the CDR3 is TGTGCCAGCAGCCCGTTAGCGGGAGGGGAGCAGTTCTTC.

The rearrangement joins TRBV7-9 to TRBJ1-3, with 7 bases that match TRBD1. Germline CDR1 reads SEHNR; CDR2 reads FQNEAQ (reference sequence). CDR3 length equals 16 residues. V shed 0 bases and J 4 bases; nucleotides not matched to a gene: 6. The CDR3 nucleotides are TGTGCCAGCAGCTTAGCAGAAAGGGGGCGCGGAAACACCATATATTTT. Translating it yields CASSLAERGRGNTIYF.

V usage is TRBV28 and J usage is TRBJ1-6, with D possibly matching TRBD1 (5 bases). The V end was cut by 1 base, the J end by 1 base, with 8 bases between. The CDR3 is 16 residues long. Per germline, CDR1 MDHEN and CDR2 SYDVKM. Written as DNA, the CDR3 is TGTGCCAGCAGTTTATCCCAGGGATCCTATAATTCACCCCTCCACTTT. Amino acids: CASSLSQGSYNSPLHF.

The rearrangement joins TRBV4-2 to TRBJ2-5, with a weak D call TRBD2 (6 bases). This CDR3 has 15 residues. Trimming pared 0 bases from V and 5 bases from J, leaving 13 bases between. Germline CDR1 reads LGHNA; CDR2 reads YNFKEQ. This CDR3 reads CASSQDGTRGETQYF. The DNA for the CDR3 is TGTGCCAGCAGCCAAGATGGGACTCGGGGGGAGACCCAGTACTTC.

The gene calls are TRBV7-2 and TRBJ1-2; the match to TRBD1 covers 7 bases. The length of the CDR3 is 14 residues. Germline assignment: CDR1 SGHTA and CDR2 FQGNSA. J gave up 7 bases and V 5 bases, and 10 bases lay outside the gene matches. The CDR3 nucleotides read TGTGCCAGCAGCGCCACAACAGGGGCACTTGGCTACACCTTC. Protein product: CASSATTGALGYTF. The whole variable domain, filled in from reference TRBV7-2 and TRBJ1-2, reads GAGVSQSPSNKVTEKGKDVELRCDPISGHTALYWYRQSLGQGLEFLIYFQGNSAPDKSGLPSDRFSAERTGGSVSTLTIQRTQQEDSAVYLCASSATTGALGYTFGSGTRLTVV.

This rearrangement joins TRBV7-9 to TRBJ2-4, with D uncertain. The germline CDR1 and CDR2 sequences are SEHNR and FQNEAQ (reference sequence). This CDR3 contains 16 residues. V lost 3 bases and J lost 0, with 12 bases in between. DNA for the CDR3: TGTGCCAGCAGCTTGGGTCAGGTGTTAGCCAAAAACATTCAGTACTTC. Translation gives CASSLGQVLAKNIQYF.

V gene TRBV28 combines with J gene TRBJ2-1, with D maybe TRBD1 (5 bases). The V gene's germline CDR1 is MDHEN and CDR2 SYDVKM. V was pared by 5 bases and J by 0 bases, with 11 bases between. The CDR3 sequence is 15 residues long. This chain's CDR3 is CASSIRQRSYNEQFF. The CDR3 DNA is TGTGCCAGCAGTATCCGACAGCGCTCCTACAATGAGCAGTTCTTC.

The chain carries TRBV27 and TRBJ2-1; D is uncertain. V was clipped by 6 bases and J by 0 bases, with 21 bases between them. The CDR3 runs to 18 residues. CDR1 and CDR2 (germline): MNHEY, SMNVEV (reference sequence). The CDR3 DNA reads as TGTGCCAGCAGCCGAATCCTCGGCGGATCCAGCTCCTACAATGAGCAGTTCTTC. This encodes CASSRILGGSSSYNEQFF.

The chain links TRBV13 to TRBJ2-1, with D possibly being TRBD2 (6 bases). The CDR3 is made up of 14 amino acids. Germline CDR1 and CDR2: PRHDT and FYEKMQ (reference sequence). Trimming left V 5 bases short and J 5 bases short, with 13 bases between. The CDR3 spells CASSRRDFHNEQFF. The CDR3 nucleotides are TGTGCCAGCAGCCGCCGGGACTTCCACAATGAGCAGTTCTTC.

The rearrangement joins TRBV5-4 to TRBJ2-1; TRBD2 matches at 11 bases. Germline V gene data show CDR1 as SGHNT and CDR2 as YYREEE (reference sequence). The CDR3 is 15 residues long. Trimming removed 0 bases from V and 6 bases from J; junction bases left unmatched: 2. DNA of the CDR3: TGTGCCAGCAGCTTGGGACTAGCGGGAACCAATGAGCAGTTCTTC. Its translation is CASSLGLAGTNEQFF.

The V gene is TRBV10-2, the J gene TRBJ2-7; 9 bases align to TRBD2. Germline assignment: CDR1 WSHSY and CDR2 SAAADI. CDR3 size: 16 residues. V lost 7 bases and J lost 6; bases outside the gene matches: 16. The CDR3 spells CASNRGAGGPDGEQYF. CDR3 nucleotides: TGCGCCAGCAACCGGGGGGCGGGAGGGCCTGACGGCGAGCAGTACTTC.

The gene calls are TRBV29-1 and TRBJ1-5, with 7 bases matching TRBD1. V was pared by 4 bases and J by 6 bases, with 9 bases of the junction left unmatched. The CDR3 length is 14 residues. Germline CDR1 is SQVTM and CDR2 is ANQGSEA. CDR3 region: CSVAGTAGGQPQHF. The CDR3 DNA is TGCAGCGTTGCCGGGACAGCAGGAGGTCAGCCCCAGCATTTT.

V is TRBV10-2 and J is TRBJ2-3, with 7 bases lining up with TRBD1. Per germline, CDR1 WSHSY and CDR2 SAAADI. Trimming removed 7 bases from V and 3 bases from J; junction bases left unmatched: 1. CDR3 size: 12 residues. DNA of the CDR3: TGCGCCAGCAAACAGGGGACAGATACGCAGTATTTT. As protein: CASKQGTDTQYF.